This T cell receptor beta chain was recovered during a study of early T cells in non-severe SARS-CoV-2 infection (TCRdb year 2021). Turning to the overall study: Because TCR sequencing relied on bulk RNA taken from unsorted whole blood, pairing of alpha and beta chains was not possible. The paper as a whole reports these results and caveats: VDJdb matching was skewed toward anti-spike CD8 responses and likely underestimated virus-specific expansions by missing private and CD4 specificities.

V loses 1 base, J loses 9 bases, and the germline ends lie 22 bases apart. The CDR3 measures 16 amino acids from cysteine to phenylalanine. The kept DNA is CDR3 alone, 48 bases in frame from the first base. Set within a cohort of healthcare workers in London, UK, this nested case-control study involved weekly PCR testing of nasopharyngeal swabs along with blood sampling. Healthcare workers were recruited during the week of the UK lockdown, between 23 and 31 March 2020, and followed weekly for up to 16 weeks. This clonotype occurred a few times. Its specific antigen is unknown. Base qualities are not at hand, and no much larger clone is one base apart. Library prep was done by 5' RACE. TCRdb records NextSeq 500 as the sequencer. To correct for sequencing error and PCR bias, the TCR library protocol tagged individual cDNA molecules with unique molecular identifiers. Both TCR alpha and beta chains were sequenced, and tight co-correlation was observed between alpha and beta sequence abundances in each sample. As for the original processing: V gene, J gene and CDR3 annotation of TCR sequences was performed with Decombinator V4. TCRs were defined as expanded if a significant change between any two time points was detected under a Poisson model with p below 0.0001. TCR abundances were normalised to the total number of TCRs sequenced in each sample and reported as counts per million. TRAV1-2 paired with TRAJ12, TRAJ20 or TRAJ33 defined MAIT TCRs, while TRAV10 paired with TRAJ18 defined iNKT TCRs. A search of VDJdb, accessed on 1 November 2021, was run for TCRs annotated to CMV, EBV and SARS-CoV-2, with TCRs annotated for multiple antigens excluded. TCRdb cleaned the public reads at Q25 with fastp, built clones with MiXCR and kept in-frame beta chains. A single entry per CDR3 protein holds the most common genes and DNA from its merged rows. These V and J calls derive from TCRdb rather than the authors' analysis. The sample table holds more than 50,000 distinct CDR3 sequences, of which about 12% were seen once. The ten largest clones represent approximately 10% of the sample.

Sequenced sample: whole blood. The TCR comes from an adult who was a healthcare worker with PCR-confirmed SARS-CoV-2 infection or an uninfected control (not recorded which). The receptor chain draws on TRBV12-3 or TRBV12-4 and TRBJ2-7; perhaps TRBD2 is the D gene, with 5 bases matching. The CDR3 protein is CASSLDMSPPEGGQYF. Read as DNA, the sequence is TGTGCCAGCAGTTTAGATATGAGTCCGCCTGAGGGTGGGCAGTACTTC.